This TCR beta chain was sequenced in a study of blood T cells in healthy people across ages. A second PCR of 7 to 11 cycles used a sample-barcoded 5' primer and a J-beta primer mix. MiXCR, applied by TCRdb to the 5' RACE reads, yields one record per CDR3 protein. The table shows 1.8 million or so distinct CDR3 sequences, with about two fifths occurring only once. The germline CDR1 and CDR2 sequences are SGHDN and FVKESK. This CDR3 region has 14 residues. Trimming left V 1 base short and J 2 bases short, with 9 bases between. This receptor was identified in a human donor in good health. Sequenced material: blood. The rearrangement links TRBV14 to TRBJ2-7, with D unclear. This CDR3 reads CASSQARGTYEQYF. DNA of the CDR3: TGTGCCAGCAGCCAAGCTAGAGGCACCTACGAGCAGTACTTC.